Following are 26 T cell receptor beta chains from one sample sequenced in a study of blood T cell repertoires in COVID-19 (dated by TCRdb to 2019 to 2021). Libraries came from the immunoSEQ multiplex PCR assay. The table was pulled from immuneACCESS by TCRdb, which kept in-frame rearrangements only. Such tables lose some clones; where checked, under half of the loss comes from unresolved V genes, and the rest has no known cause. This sample holds about 95,000 clones; 80% to 90% were observed only once. The top ten clones comprise about 18% of the sample. The sample consisted of peripheral blood. The origin of the receptors is a human donor in a cohort sampled during active COVID-19.

The gene calls are TRBV7-8 and TRBJ1-1; 9 bases agree with TRBD1. The germline gives CDR1 SGHVS, CDR2 FQNEAQ. The CDR3 loop spans 16 amino acids. V dropped 5 bases and J dropped 3; count of bases not matched to a gene: 10. The CDR3 DNA is TGTGCCAGCAGCGCGGGACAGGGAAAGGCTTACACTGAAGCTTTCTTT. Translating gives CASSAGQGKAYTEAFF.

The chain has TRBV28 and TRBJ2-7; the D gene is possibly TRBD1 (6 bases). Germline V gives CDR1 MDHEN, CDR2 SYDVKM. The germline V and J ends were trimmed by 7 bases and 2 bases, with 12 bases remaining between them. This CDR3 region has 13 residues. The CDR3 reads CASTLQGPYEQYF. CDR3 sequence (DNA): TGTGCCAGCACTTTGCAGGGGCCCTACGAGCAGTACTTC.

This clone has more than one count but fewer than ten. The chain has TRBV11-2 and TRBJ2-3, with D perhaps matching TRBD2 (6 bases). The CDR3 contains 13 residues. V was clipped by 5 bases and J by 6 bases, with 12 bases between them. Germline CDR1 reads SGHAT; CDR2 reads FQNNGV. The DNA for the CDR3 is TGTGCCAGCAGCCAAGGACTAAGCGATACGCAGTATTTT. It translates to CASSQGLSDTQYF.

The chain employs TRBV25-1 and TRBJ2-1; weak D call: TRBD1 (6 bases). Germline values: CDR1 MGHDK, CDR2 SYGVNS. V was cut by 0 bases and J by 9 bases, with 18 bases left in between. CDR3 size: 16 residues. DNA of the CDR3: TGTGCCAGCAGTGAATATTACCTGAACAGGGCAGGTGAGCAGTTCTTC. It yields the protein CASSEYYLNRAGEQFF.

CDR3 in DNA: TGCGCCAGCAGCCACTACGGGGGGGCCGGGAATGAGCAGTTCTTC. Amino acids: CASSHYGGAGNEQFF. V and J are TRBV4-3 and TRBJ2-1; TRBD2 agrees at 8 bases. From germline, CDR1 is LGHNA and CDR2 YSLEER. This CDR3 contains 15 residues. V lost 3 bases and J lost 7; bases outside the gene matches: 8.

In the case of this clone: Other nucleotide sequences in the sample specify the same CDR3. The chain uses TRBV9 and TRBJ1-2, with a possible D match to TRBD1 (5 bases). The germline CDR1 and CDR2 sequences are SGDLS and YYNGEE. This CDR3 is built from 13 residues. V lost 0 bases to trimming and J lost 2 bases, with 5 bases between them. CDR3 sequence reads: CASSVDRNYGYTF. Here the CDR3 DNA reads TGTGCCAGCAGCGTAGACAGGAACTATGGCTACACCTTC.

This chain joins TRBV4-2 and TRBJ1-5; D not resolved. The CDR3 loop spans 14 amino acids. The V and J ends lost 6 bases and 4 bases respectively, with 13 bases between them. Germline CDR1 reads LGHNA; CDR2 reads YNFKEQ. CDR3 loop: CASSIQRINQPQHF. The CDR3 DNA is TGTGCCAGCAGTATTCAGAGGATAAATCAGCCCCAGCATTTT.

In this sample, this clone turned up once. The chain is built from TRBV5-6 and TRBJ1-3; maybe TRBD1 (5 bases). From germline, CDR1 is SGHDT and CDR2 YYEEEE. This CDR3 region has 13 residues. Trimming stripped 5 bases from V and 0 bases from J, with 6 bases between. The CDR3 sequence: CASRTDSGNTIYF. The CDR3 DNA sequence: TGTGCCAGCAGGACAGACTCTGGAAACACCATATATTTT. The full variable domain, in which reference TRBV5-6 and TRBJ1-3 provide the parts outside the CDR3, is DAGVTQSPTHLIKTRGQQVTLRCSPKSGHDTVSWYQQALGQGPQFIFQYYEEEERQRGNFPDRFSGHQFPNYSSELNVNALLLGDSALYLCASRTDSGNTIYFGEGSWLTVV.

This rearrangement joins TRBV19 to TRBJ1-3; no clear D. V lost 7 bases, J lost 0 bases, and 7 bases lay in between. CDR1 LNHDA and CDR2 SQIVND come from the germline V gene (reference sequence). The CDR3 spans 13 residues. The CDR3 sequence is CASNAISGNTIYF. The CDR3, as DNA: TGTGCCAGTAACGCTATCTCTGGAAACACCATATATTTT.

The chain recombines TRBV18 with TRBJ1-6; the D gene is possibly TRBD1 (5 bases). The CDR3 is made up of 14 amino acids. CDR1 KGHSH and CDR2 LQKENI come from the germline V gene. Trimming left V 3 bases short and J 8 bases short, with 11 bases between. This CDR3 is CASSPGGIHSPLHF. The DNA for the CDR3 is TGTGCCAGCTCACCCGGGGGAATCCATTCACCCCTCCACTTT.

This clone was detected only a few times. The V call is TRBV3-1 (or the pseudogene TRBV3-2), the J call TRBJ1-2, with 10 bases fitting TRBD1. V was clipped by 4 bases and J by 7 bases; unmatched bases: 6. From germline, CDR1 is LGHDT and CDR2 YNNKEL (reference sequence). The length of the CDR3 is 14 residues. The CDR3 is CASSPRTGGSGYTF. In DNA form, the CDR3 reads TGTGCCAGCAGCCCGAGGACAGGGGGTTCTGGCTACACCTTC.

In this sample, this clone turned up many times. This sequence joins TRBV20-1 and TRBJ2-7, with 8 bases aligning to TRBD2. V trimming: 3 bases; J trimming: 2 bases; junction bases outside the gene matches: 6. The CDR3 runs 14 residues. Germline CDR1 DFQATT, CDR2 SNEGSKA (reference sequence). Written as DNA, the CDR3 is TGCAGTGCTAGTTTGAGCGGGGGAACCTACGAGCAGTACTTC. Translated: CSASLSGGTYEQYF.

The V gene is TRBV6-5, the J gene TRBJ2-7; D is unresolved. Per germline, CDR1 MNHEY and CDR2 SVGAGI. V was clipped by 5 bases and J by 6 bases, with 11 bases between them. The CDR3 consists of 12 residues. CDR3 loop: CASSRPTGEQYF. The CDR3 DNA sequence: TGTGCCAGCAGTCGGCCTACGGGCGAGCAGTACTTC.

V gene TRBV7-9 combines with J gene TRBJ2-1, with 9 bases fitting TRBD2. The CDR3 totals 16 residues. From germline, CDR1 is SEHNR and CDR2 FQNEAQ (reference sequence). V lost 7 bases to trimming and J lost 7 bases; unmatched junction nucleotides: 14. CDR3 DNA: TGTGCCAGCACCCCACCGCCGGGACTAGCTAGGAATGAGCAGTTCTTC. Translated: CASTPPPGLARNEQFF.

This clone was picked up one time. The chain uses TRBV7-2 and TRBJ2-1, with a possible D match to TRBD2 (6 bases). The CDR3 is 13 residues long. V gave up 3 bases and J gave up 9 bases, with 12 bases separating them. CDR1 is SGHTA, CDR2 FQGNSA, per germline. CDR3 coding DNA: TGTGCCAGCAGCTTCAGGAGGGGCGGTGAGCAGTTCTTC. Translation gives CASSFRRGGEQFF.

This clone was detected only a few times. This chain links TRBV15 with TRBJ1-5; D not resolved. The V end lost 2 bases, the J end lost 4 bases, and 3 bases lay between the germline ends. This CDR3 has 12 amino acids. Germline-derived CDR1 and CDR2 are LNHNV and YYDKDF (reference sequence). The DNA for the CDR3 is TGTGCCACCAGCAGATCGAATCAGCCCCAGCATTTT. It is translated as CATSRSNQPQHF.

This chain links TRBV7-2 with TRBJ2-2; 7 bases line up with TRBD2. V was clipped by 3 bases and J by 7 bases; unmatched bases: 8. CDR1 is SGHTA, CDR2 FQGNSA, per germline. The CDR3 extends over 15 amino acids. CDR3 in amino acids: CASSLGLLSGGELFF. The CDR3 nucleotides are TGTGCCAGCAGCTTGGGACTACTTAGTGGCGGGGAGCTGTTTTTT.

V and J are TRBV28 and TRBJ1-5; no firm D call. Per germline, CDR1 MDHEN and CDR2 SYDVKM. The CDR3 contains 13 residues. V lost 4 bases to trimming and J lost 11 bases, with 15 bases between them. In nucleotides, the CDR3 is TGTGCCAGCAGTTCGCTGCCTCAGCGGGCCCAGCATTTT. It is translated as CASSSLPQRAQHF.

This chain joins TRBV24-1 and TRBJ2-1; D gene uncertain. CDR1 and CDR2 (germline): KGHDR, SFDVKD. Trimming stripped 1 base from V and 5 bases from J, with 5 bases between. This CDR3 has 13 residues. CDR3 DNA: TGTGCCACCAGTGATTTTCGGGACAATGAGCAGTTCTTC. Amino acid sequence: CATSDFRDNEQFF.

The chain has TRBV7-9 and TRBJ2-2; maybe TRBD1 (6 bases). This CDR3 comprises 15 residues. Germline V gene data show CDR1 as SEHNR and CDR2 as FQNEAQ (reference sequence). V was shortened by 6 bases and J by 4 bases, with 15 bases between the two germline ends. The chain's CDR3 is CASSQVGASTGELFF. CDR3 DNA sequence: TGTGCCAGCAGTCAGGTGGGGGCCAGCACCGGGGAGCTGTTTTTT.

This chain joins TRBV19 and TRBJ1-4; D unclear. CDR1 and CDR2 (germline): LNHDA, SQIVND (reference sequence). This CDR3 is built from 17 residues. Deletions cut 3 bases from V and 4 bases from J, with 18 bases between. The CDR3 here is CASSIGRGQTINEKLFF. Written as DNA, the CDR3 is TGTGCCAGTAGTATCGGACGCGGGCAGACCATTAATGAAAAACTGTTTTTT.

The chain links TRBV9 to TRBJ2-7; 7 bases agree with TRBD1. In germline, CDR1 is SGDLS, CDR2 YYNGEE. This CDR3 spans 15 amino acids. V was pared by 0 bases and J by 4 bases, with 7 bases of the junction left unmatched. CDR3 sequence: CASSVGSTGLYEQYF. The CDR3 region has the DNA TGTGCCAGCAGCGTAGGATCGACAGGGTTGTACGAGCAGTACTTC.

The gene calls are TRBV2 and TRBJ2-3; 7 bases map to TRBD1. The CDR3 is made up of 12 amino acids. Losses at the gene ends were 4 bases for V and 6 bases for J; bases not matched to a gene: 1. Germline V gives CDR1 SNHLY, CDR2 FYNNEI. In DNA form, the CDR3 reads TGTGCCAGCAGTGGACAGGGCGATACGCAGTATTTT. Residues: CASSGQGDTQYF.

The genes are TRBV5-1 and TRBJ2-7; 9 positions match TRBD1. The CDR3 sequence is 14 residues long. Germline loops: CDR1 SGHRS, CDR2 YFSETQ. The junction had 5 bases not matched to a gene; V was cut back by 3 bases and J by 4 bases. The CDR3 nucleotides are TGCGCCAGCAGCTCCGGGACAGGGTATTACGAGCAGTACTTC. It yields the protein CASSSGTGYYEQYF. The full variable domain, rest sourced from reference TRBV5-1 and TRBJ2-7, is KAGVTQTPRYLIKTRGQQVTLSCSPISGHRSVSWYQQTPGQGLQFLFEYFSETQRNKGNFPGRFSGRQFSNSRSEMNVSTLELGDSALYLCASSSGTGYYEQYFGPGTRLTVT.

The V and J genes are TRBV6-6 and TRBJ2-7; D may be TRBD2 (5 bases). Germline CDR1 is MNHNY and CDR2 is SVGAGI (reference sequence). V was pared by 8 bases and J by 3 bases, with 14 bases between. This CDR3 has 13 amino acids. The DNA for the CDR3 is TGTGCCAGCCTTGACGGGGTTAGCTACGAGCAGTACTTC. Translated, it gives CASLDGVSYEQYF.

The J gene is TRBJ2-1, the V gene TRBV27; 8 nucleotides agree with TRBD1. Germline V CDR1 and CDR2: MNHEY, SMNVEV (reference sequence). After removal of 6 bases from V and 2 bases from J, the junction contained 3 bases not matched to a gene. The CDR3 covers 14 residues. In DNA, the CDR3 is TGTGCCAGCAGAGTGACAGGGGCCTACAATGAGCAGTTCTTC. Translation gives CASRVTGAYNEQFF.